This T cell receptor (beta chain) appears in the sequencing data of a study of cytotoxic CD8 clonotypes in ibrutinib-treated CLL. Concerning this clone itself: Its specificity is unknown.

The CDR3 totals 17 residues. With 0 bases clipped from V and 6 bases from J, the junction kept 6 bases outside the gene matches. Looked up from germline, CDR1 is ENHRY and CDR2 is SYGVKD. General observations from the study: The study found clonality rose at ibrutinib response, then fell toward baseline at progression.

Genomic DNA for TCR beta libraries, 1.5 to 2 micrograms, came from cryopreserved PBMCs. Measured with immunoSEQ multiplex PCR; TCRdb has only the in-frame clones, and not every one. The sample lists about 330,000 clones, 67% seen once, with roughly 6% in the top ten. Here the sequenced sample was PBMCs, taken after 36 months of ibrutinib treatment. The chain couples TRBV10-3 to TRBJ2-1; 12 bases match TRBD2. The TCR comes from a human donor with chronic lymphocytic leukemia. The chain's CDR3 is CAISESRGTSGLNEQFF. CDR3 coding DNA: TGTGCCATCAGTGAGTCTCGTGGGACTAGCGGGCTCAATGAGCAGTTCTTC.